Each of the 11 T cell receptor beta chains below was sequenced from the same sample in a study of early T cells in non-severe SARS-CoV-2 infection. A single record per CDR3 protein comes from TCRdb applying MiXCR to the 5' RACE reads. Of approximately 89,000 distinct CDR3 sequences detected, roughly 13% appear once; the ten largest clones hold 3%. Sequences were obtained from whole blood. These receptors were collected from an adult who was a healthcare worker with PCR-confirmed SARS-CoV-2 infection or an uninfected control (not recorded which).

The V call is TRBV20-1, the J call TRBJ2-5, with 8 bases matching TRBD2. The CDR3 consists of 14 residues. Germline lookup yields CDR1 DFQATT and CDR2 SNEGSKA (reference sequence). V was clipped by 3 bases and J by 1 base; unmatched bases: 4. As DNA, the CDR3 is TGCAGTGCTAGTACTAGCGGAGTCCAAGAGACCCAGTACTTC. Its translation is CSASTSGVQETQYF.

The genes are TRBV5-3 and TRBJ1-5; the match to TRBD1 covers 7 bases. TRBV5-3 is designated an ORF whose function remains uncertain. The CDR3 is 13 amino acids. V lost 8 bases and J lost 3; bases outside the gene matches: 5. The CDR3 coding sequence is TGTGCCAGGACAGGGCCGGACAATCAGCCCCAGCATTTT. It encodes CARTGPDNQPQHF.

This clonotype showed up just a few times. V is TRBV7-9 and J is TRBJ1-1; perhaps TRBD1 as D (5 bases). The CDR3 loop spans 15 amino acids. V dropped 2 bases and J dropped 0 bases, with 10 bases sitting between them. The germline V gene encodes CDR1 SEHNR and CDR2 FQNEAQ (reference sequence). The CDR3 coding sequence is TGTGCCAGCAGCTTAAACGGGGGTATGAACACTGAAGCTTTCTTT. Translated: CASSLNGGMNTEAFF.

This clonotype came up many times. The chain carries TRBV29-1 and TRBJ2-3; D might be TRBD2 (8 bases). The V gene's germline CDR1 is SQVTM and CDR2 ANQGSEA. The CDR3 totals 14 residues. Trimming left V 6 bases short and J 1 base short, with 14 bases between. The CDR3: CSVERGTGTDTQYF. In DNA, the CDR3 is TGCAGCGTGGAGCGGGGGACAGGCACAGATACGCAGTATTTT.

The V gene is TRBV19, the J gene TRBJ2-1; TRBD2 matches at 7 bases. Trimming took 4 bases from V and 5 from J; bases not matched to a gene: 11. Germline V lookup: CDR1 LNHDA, CDR2 SQIVND (reference sequence). There are 16 residues in the CDR3. The CDR3 DNA is TGTGCCAGTAGTAGCTCTAGCGGAACCCCCCACAATGAGCAGTTCTTC. Amino acid sequence: CASSSSSGTPHNEQFF.

There are a few counts of this clonotype. The chain couples TRBV7-2 to TRBJ2-2; TRBD2 matches at 8 bases. J lost 6 bases, V lost 3 bases, and 12 bases had no gene match. Germline values: CDR1 SGHTA, CDR2 FQGNSA. The length of the CDR3 is 17 residues. The CDR3 is CASSFFGKPAGAGELFF. CDR3 DNA sequence: TGTGCCAGCAGCTTCTTCGGTAAACCAGCGGGGGCCGGGGAGCTGTTTTTT.

This clonotype has a handful of counts. The chain uses TRBV12-3 or TRBV12-4 and TRBJ1-5; no firm D call. CDR3 length: 14 amino acids. With 4 bases removed from V and 3 bases from J, the gap between germline ends came to 10 bases. In DNA, the CDR3 is TGTGCCAGCAGTTCCTGGACGGACAATCAGCCCCAGCATTTT. This translates into CASSSWTDNQPQHF.

The chain employs TRBV29-1 and TRBJ1-1; D gene ambiguous. The germline CDR1 and CDR2 sequences are SQVTM and ANQGSEA. The CDR3 contains 11 residues. V lost 6 bases and J 1 base, leaving 6 bases between the germline ends. CDR3 coding DNA: TGCAGCGTCGTCTCGAACACTGAAGCTTTCTTT. Residues: CSVVSNTEAFF.

This clonotype has at least ten counts. The chain combines TRBV2 with TRBJ2-5; 8 bases agree with TRBD1. J was trimmed by 7 bases and V by 4 bases; bases with no gene match: 8. Germline-derived CDR1 and CDR2 are SNHLY and FYNNEI. There are 14 residues in the CDR3. CDR3 region: CASSVDRATTTQYF. CDR3 nucleotides: TGTGCCAGCAGTGTGGACAGGGCCACCACGACCCAGTACTTC.

This clonotype was observed many times. CDR3: CSARRSGAVYNEQFF. The CDR3 DNA follows: TGCAGTGCTAGACGTTCCGGAGCGGTCTACAATGAGCAGTTCTTC. The J gene is TRBJ2-1, the V gene TRBV20-1; the D gene is possibly TRBD2 (5 bases). Germline CDR1 DFQATT, CDR2 SNEGSKA (reference sequence). V dropped 2 bases and J dropped 3 bases, with 14 bases sitting between them. The CDR3 has 15 residues.

This clonotype was seen repeatedly, ten times or more. The chain combines TRBV15 with TRBJ2-7, with D tentatively TRBD1 (6 bases). The CDR3 runs to 16 residues. The V and J ends lost 3 bases and 2 bases respectively, with 17 bases between them. From germline, CDR1 is LNHNV and CDR2 YYDKDF (reference sequence). The CDR3 reads CATSSPGQRSTYEQYF. The CDR3 nucleotides read TGTGCCACCAGCAGCCCCGGACAGCGCTCAACCTACGAGCAGTACTTC.